This T cell receptor beta chain came from a study of T-cell reconstitution after alpha-beta-depleted transplantation in children. With respect to this clonotype: Its antigen remains unidentified.

With 5 bases removed from V and 5 bases from J, the gap between germline ends came to 17 bases. CDR1 is SGHRS, CDR2 YFSETQ, per germline. The CDR3 contains 14 residues. Study findings and constraints: There were reportedly several hundred expanded graft clones from which alpha-beta T cells came about two months after transplant.

Using unique molecular identifiers, the investigators prepared the TCRbeta library. TCRdb re-called the PCR reads through MiXCR, storing one row per CDR3 protein. The sample shows fewer than 550,000 distinct CDR3 sequences, over 10% of them seen only once. The receptor's source is a female patient between 2 and 15 years old who had a stem cell transplant for aplastic anemia, so the T cells may come from the graft donor. The sequenced sample was PBMCs, mostly from graft donor cells, obtained 180 days after TCRalphabeta/CD19-depleted stem cell transplant. V gene TRBV5-1 combines with J gene TRBJ2-7; weak D call: TRBD1 (5 bases). CDR3 in amino acids: CASSRFQGRDEQYF. DNA of the CDR3: TGCGCCAGCAGTAGGTTCCAGGGTAGAGACGAGCAGTACTTC.